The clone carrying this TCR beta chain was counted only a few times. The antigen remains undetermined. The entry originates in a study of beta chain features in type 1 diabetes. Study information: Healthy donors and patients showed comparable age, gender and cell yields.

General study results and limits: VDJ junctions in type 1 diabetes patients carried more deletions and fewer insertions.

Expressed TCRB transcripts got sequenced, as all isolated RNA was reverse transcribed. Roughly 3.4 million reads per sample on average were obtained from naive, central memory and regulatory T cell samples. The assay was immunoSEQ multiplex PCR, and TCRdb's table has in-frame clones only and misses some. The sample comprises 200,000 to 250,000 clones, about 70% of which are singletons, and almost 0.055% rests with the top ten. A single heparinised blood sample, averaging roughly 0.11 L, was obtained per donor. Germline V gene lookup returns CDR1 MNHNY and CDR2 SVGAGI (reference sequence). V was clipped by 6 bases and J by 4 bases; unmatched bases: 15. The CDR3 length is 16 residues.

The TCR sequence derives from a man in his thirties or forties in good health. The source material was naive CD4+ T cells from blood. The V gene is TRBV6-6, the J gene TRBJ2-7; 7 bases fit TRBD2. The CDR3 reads CASRPLSGGSLYEQYF. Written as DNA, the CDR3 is TGTGCCAGCAGGCCCCTTAGTGGCGGGAGTCTGTACGAGCAGTACTTC.